Sequencing of this T cell receptor beta chain was carried out in a study of PD-L1 blockade in urothelial cancer (dated by TCRdb to about 2017). Regarding the study in general: Therapy was started in the mid-2010s for all patients, and atezolizumab 1,200 mg was administered intravenously every 3 weeks. About 90% of the roughly 29 patients were males with bladder-origin urothelial cancer, and 18 of 29 reported a prior smoking history. Patients had an ECOG performance status of 0 or 1 and had received between 0 and 3 prior chemotherapy regimens. Blood samples were analyzed at 3 weeks after treatment start (second dose) and at 6 weeks after treatment start. Blood samples gave median yields of 141,255 T cells and approximately 80,000 unique TCRs, along with a median clonality of 0.080. An exploratory multi-omic analysis was conducted of the somatic, immune and clinical correlates of response to PD-L1 blockade with atezolizumab in urothelial cancer. Pretreatment tumor samples and matched peripheral blood, collected serially before and after atezolizumab treatment, underwent TCR sequencing. Durable clinical benefit was defined as progression-free survival longer than 6 months, and TCR features were also tested against progression-free and overall survival. In the same patients who had TCR sequencing, pretreatment tumors also underwent whole exome sequencing and RNA sequencing. Durable clinical benefit was achieved by nine patients but not by the remaining 20. Twenty-nine patients had pretreatment blood TCR-seq, some 25 had at least one posttreatment blood collection, and some 25 had tumor TCR-seq.

To estimate absolute template abundance from read counts, synthetic TCR analog templates were spiked into each PCR. Using the immunoSEQ assay, TCRbeta CDR3 regions were amplified from genomic DNA with bias-controlled V and J gene primers. Sequencing of rearranged TCRbeta segments was performed at approximately 20X coverage. The paper's processing steps were these. Sequencing errors were corrected by clustering and CDR3s were annotated against IMGT to assign V, D and J genes. Out-of-frame and stop-codon sequences were excluded, and only productive TCRbeta rearrangements were used in downstream analyses. To compute clonality, Shannon entropy was normalized by the log of the number of unique productive sequences and then subtracted from one. Clones differing between time points or between blood and tumor were identified using Fisher's exact test with Benjamini-Hochberg correction, with an adjusted p below 0.01 applied as the threshold. TCRdb took this table from immuneACCESS and kept in-frame rearrangements with V and J called. Such tables lack part of the clones; where checked against another copy, unresolved V genes explain under half of the gap, and the rest is unexplained. V and J calls plus clone size are reproduced from that table; the DNA served to infer D and trimming. A total of approximately 46,000 clones appear in this sample, 87% of them only once. The leading ten clones occupy under 9% of the sample.

Including the terminal cysteine and phenylalanine, the CDR3 comprises 13 residues. The retained sequence is limited to the CDR3, 39 bases, with the frame set at the first base. The germline V gene supplies CDR1 MDHEN and CDR2 SYDVKM. V is cut by 0 bases and J by 7 bases, and the space between the germline ends is 7 bases. With regard to this clone: There is no known antigen for this receptor. No base quality information exists; no much larger clone differs at one position.

Overall study outcomes, separate from this receptor: A pretreatment peripheral blood TCR clonality below the median was linked to improved progression-free and overall survival. At 3 weeks after the start of treatment, tumor-associated TCR clones in peripheral blood had expanded more in patients with durable benefit (n ≈ 20, p = 0.022). Because the sample size was small (n of about 27) and many exploratory analyses were performed, the results are intended to be hypothesis-generating.

The cohort comprised more than 25 patients with locally advanced or metastatic urothelial carcinoma treated at Memorial Sloan Kettering on a trial protocol. Peripheral blood mononuclear cells were collected pretreatment and during treatment, at between 1 and 8 total time points per patient. The Qiagen DNeasy Blood extraction kit was used to purify genomic DNA from total PBMCs and tumor samples. PBMCs were collected pretreatment and during treatment and were isolated and stored as previously described. The V and J genes are TRBV28 and TRBJ2-1, with the identity of the D gene unclear. The clonotype comes from a man aged 55 to 70 with urothelial cancer. The sample was PBMCs, taken around atezolizumab (anti-PD-L1) treatment. The DNA is TGTGCCAGCAGTTTATGGGAGAGAAATGAGCAGTTCTTC. Its product reads: CASSLWERNEQFF. Supplemented by the reference TRBV28 and TRBJ2-1 proteins around the CDR3, the complete variable domain is DVKVTQSSRYLVKRTGEKVFLECVQDMDHENMFWYRQDPGLGLRLIYFSYDVKMKEKGDIPEGYSVSREKKERFSLILESASTNQTSMYLCASSLWERNEQFFGPGTRLTVL.